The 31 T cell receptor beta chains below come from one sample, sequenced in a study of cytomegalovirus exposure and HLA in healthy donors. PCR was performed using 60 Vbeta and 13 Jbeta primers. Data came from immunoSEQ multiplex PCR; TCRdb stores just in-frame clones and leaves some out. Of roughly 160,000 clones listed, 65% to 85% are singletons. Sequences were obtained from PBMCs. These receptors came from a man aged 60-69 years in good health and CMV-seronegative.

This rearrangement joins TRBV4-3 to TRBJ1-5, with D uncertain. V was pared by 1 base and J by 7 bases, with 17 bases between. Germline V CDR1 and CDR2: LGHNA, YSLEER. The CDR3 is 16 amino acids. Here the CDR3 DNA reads TGCGCCAGCAGCCAAGTCTTATCCGGGGAAGGCCAGCCCCAGCATTTT. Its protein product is CASSQVLSGEGQPQHF.

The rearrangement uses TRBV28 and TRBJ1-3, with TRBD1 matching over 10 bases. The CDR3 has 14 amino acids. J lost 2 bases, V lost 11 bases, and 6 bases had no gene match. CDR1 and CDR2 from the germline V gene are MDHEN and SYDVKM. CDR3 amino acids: CAGMTGGTGNTIYF. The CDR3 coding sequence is TGTGCCGGTATGACAGGGGGCACTGGAAACACCATATATTTT.

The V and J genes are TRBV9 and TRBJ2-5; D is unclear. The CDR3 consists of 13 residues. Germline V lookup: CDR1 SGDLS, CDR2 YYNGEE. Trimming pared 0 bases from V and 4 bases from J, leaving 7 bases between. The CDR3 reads CASSVVAGETQYF. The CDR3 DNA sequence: TGTGCCAGCAGCGTAGTGGCAGGAGAGACCCAGTACTTC.

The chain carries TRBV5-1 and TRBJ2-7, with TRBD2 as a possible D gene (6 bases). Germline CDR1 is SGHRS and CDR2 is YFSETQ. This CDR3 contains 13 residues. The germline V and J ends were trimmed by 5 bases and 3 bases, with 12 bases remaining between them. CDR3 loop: CASRSGVLYEQYF. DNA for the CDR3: TGCGCCAGCAGATCGGGGGTCCTCTACGAGCAGTACTTC.

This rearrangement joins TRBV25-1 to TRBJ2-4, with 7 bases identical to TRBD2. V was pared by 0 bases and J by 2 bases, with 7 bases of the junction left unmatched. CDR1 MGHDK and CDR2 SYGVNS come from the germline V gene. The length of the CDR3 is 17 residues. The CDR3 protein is CASSEYGGSVTKNIQYF. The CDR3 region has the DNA TGTGCCAGCAGTGAATACGGCGGGAGTGTGACCAAAAACATTCAGTACTTC.

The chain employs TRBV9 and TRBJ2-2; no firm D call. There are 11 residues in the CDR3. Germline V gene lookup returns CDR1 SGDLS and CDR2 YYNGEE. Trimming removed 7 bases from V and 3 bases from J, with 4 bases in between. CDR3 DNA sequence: TGTGCCAGCCGGTACACCGGGGAGCTGTTTTTT. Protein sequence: CASRYTGELFF.

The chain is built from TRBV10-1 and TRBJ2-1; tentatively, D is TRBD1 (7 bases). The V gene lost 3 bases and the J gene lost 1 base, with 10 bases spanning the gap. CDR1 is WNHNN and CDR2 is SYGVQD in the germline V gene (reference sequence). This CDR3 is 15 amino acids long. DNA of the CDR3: TGCGCCAGCAGTGACGCGGGACAGTCCTACAATGAGCAGTTCTTC. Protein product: CASSDAGQSYNEQFF.

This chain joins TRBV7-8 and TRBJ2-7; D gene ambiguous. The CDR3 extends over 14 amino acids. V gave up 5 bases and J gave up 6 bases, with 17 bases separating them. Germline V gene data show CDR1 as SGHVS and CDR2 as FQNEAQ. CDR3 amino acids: CASSLGQPVVEQYF. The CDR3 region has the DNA TGTGCCAGCAGCCTGGGCCAGCCGGTAGTCGAGCAGTACTTC.

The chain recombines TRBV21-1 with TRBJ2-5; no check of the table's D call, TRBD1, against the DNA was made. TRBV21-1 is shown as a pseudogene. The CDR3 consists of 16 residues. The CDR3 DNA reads TGTGCCAGCAGCAAACTTTATGGACAGGGACAAGAGACCCAGTACTTC. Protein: CASSKLYGQGQETQYF.

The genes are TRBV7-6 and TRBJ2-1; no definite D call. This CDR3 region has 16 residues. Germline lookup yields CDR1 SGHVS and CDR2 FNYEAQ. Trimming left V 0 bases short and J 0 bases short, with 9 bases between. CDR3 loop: CASSLARPSSYNEQFF. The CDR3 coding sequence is TGTGCCAGCAGCTTAGCCAGGCCGAGCTCCTACAATGAGCAGTTCTTC.

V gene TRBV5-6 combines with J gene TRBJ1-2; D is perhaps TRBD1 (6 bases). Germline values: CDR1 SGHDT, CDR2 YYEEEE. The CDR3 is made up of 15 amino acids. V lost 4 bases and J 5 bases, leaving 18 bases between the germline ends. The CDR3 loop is CASSPTGIVSYGYTF. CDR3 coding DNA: TGTGCCAGCAGCCCCACAGGGATCGTGTCGTATGGCTACACCTTC. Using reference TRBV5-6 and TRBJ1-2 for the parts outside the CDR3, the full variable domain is DAGVTQSPTHLIKTRGQQVTLRCSPKSGHDTVSWYQQALGQGPQFIFQYYEEEERQRGNFPDRFSGHQFPNYSSELNVNALLLGDSALYLCASSPTGIVSYGYTFGSGTRLTVV.

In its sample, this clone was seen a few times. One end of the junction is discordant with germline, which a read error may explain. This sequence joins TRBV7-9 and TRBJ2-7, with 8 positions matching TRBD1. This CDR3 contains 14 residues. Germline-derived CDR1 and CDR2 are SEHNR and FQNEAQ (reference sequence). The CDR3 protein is CSSSPDQGQVEQYF. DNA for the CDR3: TGTTCCAGCAGCCCGGACCAGGGACAGGTGGAGCAGTACTTC.

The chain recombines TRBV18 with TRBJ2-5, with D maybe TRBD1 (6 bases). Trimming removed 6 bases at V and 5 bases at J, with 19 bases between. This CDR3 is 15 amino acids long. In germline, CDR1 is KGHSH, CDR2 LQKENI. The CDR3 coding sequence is TGTGCCAGCTCCTTCCGGGACATATCTTGGGAGACCCAGTACTTC. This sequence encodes CASSFRDISWETQYF.

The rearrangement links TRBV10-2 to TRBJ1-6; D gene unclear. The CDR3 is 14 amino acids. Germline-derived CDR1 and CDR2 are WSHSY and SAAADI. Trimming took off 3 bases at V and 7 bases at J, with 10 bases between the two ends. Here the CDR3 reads CASSEVGSNSPLHF. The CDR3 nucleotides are TGCGCCAGCAGTGAAGTCGGGTCAAATTCACCCCTCCACTTT.

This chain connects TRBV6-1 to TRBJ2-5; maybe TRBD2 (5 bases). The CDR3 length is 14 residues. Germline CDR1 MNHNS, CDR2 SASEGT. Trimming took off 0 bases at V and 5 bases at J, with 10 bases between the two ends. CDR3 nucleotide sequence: TGTGCCAGCAGTGAAGCGCTCGGGGTGGAGACCCAGTACTTC. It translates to CASSEALGVETQYF.

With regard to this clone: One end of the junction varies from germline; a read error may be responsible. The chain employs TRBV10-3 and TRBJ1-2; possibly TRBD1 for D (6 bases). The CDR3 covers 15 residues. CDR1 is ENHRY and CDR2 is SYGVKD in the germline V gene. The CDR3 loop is CATSVGGRGNYGYTF. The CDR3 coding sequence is TGTGCCACCAGTGTCGGGGGGCGCGGGAACTATGGCTACACCTTC.

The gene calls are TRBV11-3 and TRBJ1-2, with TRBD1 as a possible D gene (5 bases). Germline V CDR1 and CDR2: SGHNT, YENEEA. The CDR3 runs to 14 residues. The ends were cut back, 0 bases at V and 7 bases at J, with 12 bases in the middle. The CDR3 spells CASSLDSQGGGYTF. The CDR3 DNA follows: TGTGCCAGCAGCTTAGATTCCCAGGGAGGTGGCTACACCTTC.

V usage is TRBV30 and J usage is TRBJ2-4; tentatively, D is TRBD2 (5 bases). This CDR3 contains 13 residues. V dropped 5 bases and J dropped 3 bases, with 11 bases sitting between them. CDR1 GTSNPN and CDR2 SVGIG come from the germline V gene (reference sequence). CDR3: CAWESEGKNIQYF. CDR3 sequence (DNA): TGTGCCTGGGAGTCCGAGGGCAAAAACATTCAGTACTTC.

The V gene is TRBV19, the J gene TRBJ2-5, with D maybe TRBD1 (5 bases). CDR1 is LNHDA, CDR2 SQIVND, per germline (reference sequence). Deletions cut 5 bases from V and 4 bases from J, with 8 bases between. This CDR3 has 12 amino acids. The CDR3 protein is CASSSRAETQYF. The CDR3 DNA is TGTGCCAGTAGTTCCAGGGCAGAGACCCAGTACTTC. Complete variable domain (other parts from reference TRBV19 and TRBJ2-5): DGGITQSPKYLFRKEGQNVTLSCEQNLNHDAMYWYRQDPGQGLRLIYYSQIVNDFQKGDIAEGYSVSREKKESFPLTVTSAQKNPTAFYLCASSSRAETQYFGPGTRLLVL.

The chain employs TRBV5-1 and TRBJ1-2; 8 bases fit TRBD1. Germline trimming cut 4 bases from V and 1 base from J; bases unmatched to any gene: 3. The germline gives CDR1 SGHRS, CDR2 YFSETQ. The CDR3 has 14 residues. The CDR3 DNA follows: TGCGCCAGCAGCCCGGGACAGGTTAACTATGGCTACACCTTC. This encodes CASSPGQVNYGYTF.

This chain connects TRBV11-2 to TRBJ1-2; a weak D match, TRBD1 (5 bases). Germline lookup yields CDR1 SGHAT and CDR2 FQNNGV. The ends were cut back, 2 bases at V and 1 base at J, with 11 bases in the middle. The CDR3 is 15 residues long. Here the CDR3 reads CASSLLGRVNYGYTF. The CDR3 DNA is TGTGCCAGCAGCTTATTAGGCAGGGTTAACTATGGCTACACCTTC.

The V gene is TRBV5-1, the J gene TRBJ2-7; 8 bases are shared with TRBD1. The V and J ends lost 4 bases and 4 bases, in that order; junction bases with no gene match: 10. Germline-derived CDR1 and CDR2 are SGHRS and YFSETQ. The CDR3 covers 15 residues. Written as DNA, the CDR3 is TGCGCCAGCAGCCAAGGACAGGGCACCGAATACGAGCAGTACTTC. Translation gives CASSQGQGTEYEQYF.

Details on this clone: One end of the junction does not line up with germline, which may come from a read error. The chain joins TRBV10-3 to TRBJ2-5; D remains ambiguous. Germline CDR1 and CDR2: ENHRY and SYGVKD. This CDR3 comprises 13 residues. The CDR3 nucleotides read TGTGCCATCAGAAGTCGTAACCAAGAGCCCCAGTACTTC. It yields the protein CAIRSRNQEPQYF.

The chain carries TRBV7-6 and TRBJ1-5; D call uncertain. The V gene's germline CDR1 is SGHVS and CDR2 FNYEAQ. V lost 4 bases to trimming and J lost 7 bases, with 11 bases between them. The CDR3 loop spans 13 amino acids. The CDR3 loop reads CASSSRRDQPQHF. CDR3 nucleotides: TGTGCCAGCAGCTCAAGGAGAGACCAGCCCCAGCATTTT.

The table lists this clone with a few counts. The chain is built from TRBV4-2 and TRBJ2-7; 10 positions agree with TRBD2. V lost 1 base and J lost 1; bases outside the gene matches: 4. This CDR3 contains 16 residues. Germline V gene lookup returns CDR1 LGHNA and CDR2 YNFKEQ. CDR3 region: CASSQGPSGGSYEQYF. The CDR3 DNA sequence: TGTGCCAGCAGCCAAGGACCTAGCGGGGGTTCCTACGAGCAGTACTTC.

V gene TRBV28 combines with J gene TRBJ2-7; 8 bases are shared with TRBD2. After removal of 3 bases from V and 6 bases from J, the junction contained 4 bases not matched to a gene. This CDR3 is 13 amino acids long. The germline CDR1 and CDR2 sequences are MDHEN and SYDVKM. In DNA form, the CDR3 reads TGTGCCAGCAGTTTTAGTCGGGGGGGCGAGCAGTACTTC. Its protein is CASSFSRGGEQYF.

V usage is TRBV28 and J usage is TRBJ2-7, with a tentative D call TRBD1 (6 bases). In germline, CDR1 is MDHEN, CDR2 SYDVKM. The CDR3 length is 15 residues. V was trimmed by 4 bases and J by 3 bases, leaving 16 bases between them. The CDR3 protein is CASSSPGTNHYEQYF. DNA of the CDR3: TGTGCCAGCAGTTCCCCCGGGACAAACCACTACGAGCAGTACTTC.

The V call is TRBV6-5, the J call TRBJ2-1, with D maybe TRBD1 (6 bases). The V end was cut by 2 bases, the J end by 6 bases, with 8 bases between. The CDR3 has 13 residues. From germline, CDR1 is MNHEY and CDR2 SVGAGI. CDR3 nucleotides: TGTGCCAGCAGTTACAACAGGGCCAATGAGCAGTTCTTC. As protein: CASSYNRANEQFF.

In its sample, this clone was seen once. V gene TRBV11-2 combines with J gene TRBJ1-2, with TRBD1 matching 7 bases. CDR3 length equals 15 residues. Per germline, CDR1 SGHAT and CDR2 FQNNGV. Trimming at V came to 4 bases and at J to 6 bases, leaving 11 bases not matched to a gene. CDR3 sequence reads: CASSSPRQGVNGYTF. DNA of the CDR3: TGTGCCAGCAGCTCACCGCGGCAGGGGGTGAATGGCTACACCTTC.

CDR3 loop: CASSGYGGQGARGETQYF. The CDR3 DNA sequence: TGTGCCAGTAGTGGATATGGGGGACAGGGGGCGCGGGGTGAGACCCAGTACTTC. The chain links TRBV19 to TRBJ2-5; 12 positions match TRBD1. The CDR3 has 18 residues. Trimming at V came to 5 bases and at J to 5 bases, leaving 15 bases not matched to a gene. Germline CDR1 LNHDA, CDR2 SQIVND (reference sequence).

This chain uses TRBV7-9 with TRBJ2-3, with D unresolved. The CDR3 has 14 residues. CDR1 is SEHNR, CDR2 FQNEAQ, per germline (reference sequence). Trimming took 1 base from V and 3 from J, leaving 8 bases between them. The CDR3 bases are TGTGCCAGCAGCTTAGTAACCAGGACAGATACGCAGTATTTT. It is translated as CASSLVTRTDTQYF.